The clone carrying this T cell receptor beta chain was recorded a few times. Its antigen remains unidentified. The junction does not match germline at one end; this may be a read error. The sample comes from a study of STAT3 mutations in large granular lymphocyte leukemia. Study at large: Canonical activating STAT3 mutations were detected in roughly half of the longitudinally sequenced T-LGLL patients.

Germline values: CDR1 SGHTA, CDR2 FQGNSA. This CDR3 spans 12 amino acids. Study outcomes and limitations: Every T-cell large granular lymphocyte leukemia patient had at least one immunodominant TCR beta clonotype. In some patients, a small highly pathogenic clone possibly went undetected.

Around 40,000 productive templates were obtained per sample on average. Method: immunoSEQ multiplex PCR; TCRdb's copy keeps in-frame clones and lacks some. The sample lists 10,000 or so clones, roughly 90% seen once, with 84% in the top ten. The chain recombines TRBV7-2 with TRBJ1-1, with D uncertain. The sample comprised peripheral blood mononuclear cells. This receptor was obtained from an elderly man with T-cell large granular lymphocyte leukemia. Some clones in this sample may be carry-over from other donors' samples. CDR3 DNA sequence: TGTGCCAGCTCCAGAGGGAACGCTGAAGCTTTCTTT. Amino acid sequence: CASSRGNAEAFF.